The 8 T cell receptor beta chains below all came from one sample that was sequenced in a study of T cell changes during pregnancy in multiple sclerosis. The method was immunoSEQ multiplex PCR; TCRdb's version includes in-frame clones alone and lacks a portion of them. Of 48,000 or so clones listed, 94% are singletons. Sequencing used CD4+ T cells from peripheral blood mononuclear cells, obtained in the first trimester of pregnancy. Source of these receptors: a female donor with multiple sclerosis, enrolled in a pregnancy study.

Only one count was recorded for this clone. V usage is TRBV27 and J usage is TRBJ2-7; 7 nucleotides agree with TRBD1. Germline CDR1 MNHEY, CDR2 SMNVEV (reference sequence). The CDR3 is 13 amino acids. The J segment lost 1 base and the V segment lost 5 bases, leaving 2 bases of the junction unmatched. The CDR3 sequence: CASSATGSYEQYF. The CDR3 nucleotides are TGTGCCAGCAGTGCGACAGGGTCCTACGAGCAGTACTTC.

Written as DNA, the CDR3 is TGTGCCAGTAGTAATGGGCAGCTCAGGGACGAGCAGTACTTC. Its translation: CASSNGQLRDEQYF. This chain connects TRBV19 to TRBJ2-7; a weak D match, TRBD1 (5 bases). Germline values: CDR1 LNHDA, CDR2 SQIVND (reference sequence). The CDR3 extends over 14 amino acids. V was pared by 4 bases and J by 5 bases, with 15 bases between.

The chain recombines TRBV7-9 with TRBJ1-3; D is unresolved. Trimming took 2 bases from V and 4 from J, leaving 15 bases between them. Germline V gives CDR1 SEHNR, CDR2 FQNEAQ (reference sequence). The CDR3 length is 16 residues. CDR3 residues: CASSLTSGDRGNTIYF. As DNA, the CDR3 is TGTGCCAGCAGCTTAACATCCGGGGATCGGGGAAACACCATATATTTT.

The chain couples TRBV7-3 to TRBJ1-3, with D perhaps matching TRBD1 (5 bases). CDR3 length: 15 residues. Germline V gives CDR1 SGHTA, CDR2 FQGTGA. V dropped 5 bases and J dropped 2 bases, with 13 bases sitting between them. CDR3 loop: CASSRTGDPGNTIYF. CDR3 nucleotides: TGTGCCAGCAGCCGAACAGGCGACCCTGGAAACACCATATATTTT.

This chain joins TRBV2 and TRBJ2-3, with 7 bases that match TRBD1. CDR1 and CDR2 (germline): SNHLY, FYNNEI. The CDR3 runs 14 residues. V lost 5 bases and J lost 3; bases outside the gene matches: 5. The CDR3 sequence is CASSRDRATDTQYF. The DNA of the CDR3 is TGTGCCAGCAGTCGCGACAGGGCTACAGATACGCAGTATTTT.

This chain links TRBV7-8 with TRBJ1-2; D is perhaps TRBD1 (6 bases). Trimming took off 4 bases at V and 1 base at J, with 25 bases between the two ends. The CDR3 extends over 19 amino acids. The germline CDR1 and CDR2 sequences are SGHVS and FQNEAQ. This CDR3 reads CASSSAASRGIFSNYGYTF. CDR3 coding DNA: TGTGCCAGCAGCTCCGCCGCCAGCAGGGGAATATTTAGTAACTATGGCTACACCTTC. Combining the CDR3 with reference TRBV7-8 and TRBJ1-2 gives the whole variable domain GAGVSQSPRYKVAKRGQDVALRCDPISGHVSLFWYQQALGQGPEFLTYFQNEAQLDKSGLPSDRFFAERPEGSVSTLKIQRTQQEDSAVYLCASSSAASRGIFSNYGYTFGSGTRLTVV.

The chain recombines TRBV5-1 with TRBJ1-1, with D unresolved. Germline V gives CDR1 SGHRS, CDR2 YFSETQ. V was cut by 0 bases and J by 0 bases, with 15 bases left in between. The CDR3 runs 17 residues. CDR3 protein: CASSLALGNPMNTEAFF. For the CDR3, the DNA is TGCGCCAGCAGCTTGGCGCTCGGGAACCCCATGAACACTGAAGCTTTCTTT.

The gene calls are TRBV6-5 and TRBJ2-5; 7 nucleotides match TRBD1. This CDR3 is built from 15 residues. Germline V gives CDR1 MNHEY, CDR2 SVGAGI. V gave up 5 bases and J gave up 4 bases; unmatched junction bases: 10. CDR3 DNA: TGTGCCAGCAGTGGCCCGACAGGGAGCGGAGAGACCCAGTACTTC. This translates into CASSGPTGSGETQYF.